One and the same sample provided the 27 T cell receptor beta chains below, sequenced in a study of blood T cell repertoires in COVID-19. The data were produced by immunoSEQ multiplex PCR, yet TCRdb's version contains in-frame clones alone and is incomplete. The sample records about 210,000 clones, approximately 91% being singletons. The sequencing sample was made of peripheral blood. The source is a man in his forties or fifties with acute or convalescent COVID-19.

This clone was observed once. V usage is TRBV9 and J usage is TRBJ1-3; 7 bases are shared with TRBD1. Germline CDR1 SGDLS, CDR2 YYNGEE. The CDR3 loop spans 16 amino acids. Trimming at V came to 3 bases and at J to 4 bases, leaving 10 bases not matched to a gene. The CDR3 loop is CASSAQTGERGNTIYF. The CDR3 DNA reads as TGTGCCAGCAGCGCCCAAACAGGGGAGCGGGGAAACACCATATATTTT.

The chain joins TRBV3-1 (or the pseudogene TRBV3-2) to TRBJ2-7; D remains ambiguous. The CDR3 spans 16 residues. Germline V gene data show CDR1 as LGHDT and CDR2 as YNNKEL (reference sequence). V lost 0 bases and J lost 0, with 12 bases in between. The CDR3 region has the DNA TGTGCCAGCAGCCAAGAGCGGAAAACGAGCTCCTACGAGCAGTACTTC. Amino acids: CASSQERKTSSYEQYF.

DNA of the CDR3: TGTGCCAGCAGCACAGGGGACTCTGGAAACACCATATATTTT. Residues: CASSTGDSGNTIYF. The V call is TRBV21-1, the J call TRBJ1-3; TRBD1, the D gene given by the table, was not confirmed from the DNA. TRBV21-1 is a documented pseudogene. The CDR3 has 14 residues.

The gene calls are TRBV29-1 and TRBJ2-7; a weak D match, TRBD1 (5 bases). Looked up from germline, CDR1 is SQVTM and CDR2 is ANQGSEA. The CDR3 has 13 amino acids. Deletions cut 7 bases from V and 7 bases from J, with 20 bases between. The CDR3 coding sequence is TGCAGCGCTAGGGGATCCAGGGTGGGGGAGCAGTACTTC. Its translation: CSARGSRVGEQYF.

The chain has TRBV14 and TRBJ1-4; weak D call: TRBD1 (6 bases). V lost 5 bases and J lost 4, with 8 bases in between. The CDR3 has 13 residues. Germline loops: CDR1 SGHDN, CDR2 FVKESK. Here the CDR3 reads CASSGGLNEKLFF. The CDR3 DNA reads TGTGCCAGCAGCGGGGGCCTTAATGAAAAACTGTTTTTT.

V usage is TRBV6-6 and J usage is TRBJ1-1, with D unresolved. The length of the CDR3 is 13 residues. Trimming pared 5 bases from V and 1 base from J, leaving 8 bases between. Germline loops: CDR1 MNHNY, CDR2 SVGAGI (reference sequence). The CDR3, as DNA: TGTGCCAGCAGTCCCCAGAAGAACACTGAAGCTTTCTTT. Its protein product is CASSPQKNTEAFF.

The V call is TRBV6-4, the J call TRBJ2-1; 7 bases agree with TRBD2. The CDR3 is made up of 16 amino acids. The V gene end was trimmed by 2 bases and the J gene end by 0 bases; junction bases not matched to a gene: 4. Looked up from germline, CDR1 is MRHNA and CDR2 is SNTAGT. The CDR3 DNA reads TGTGCCAGCAGTGACAGTGGGGGGGGCTCCTACAATGAGCAGTTCTTC. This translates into CASSDSGGGSYNEQFF.

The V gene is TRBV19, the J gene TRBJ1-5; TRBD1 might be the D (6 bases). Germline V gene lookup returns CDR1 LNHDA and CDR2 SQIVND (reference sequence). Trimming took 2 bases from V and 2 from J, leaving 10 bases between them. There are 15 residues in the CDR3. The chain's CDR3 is CASSISGDGNQPQHF. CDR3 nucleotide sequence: TGTGCCAGTAGTATATCAGGGGACGGCAATCAGCCCCAGCATTTT.

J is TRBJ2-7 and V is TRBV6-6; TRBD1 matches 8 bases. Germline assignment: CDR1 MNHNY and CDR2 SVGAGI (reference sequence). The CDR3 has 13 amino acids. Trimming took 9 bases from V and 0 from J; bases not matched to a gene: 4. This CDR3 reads CASTGTGSYEQYF. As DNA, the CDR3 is TGTGCCAGTACCGGGACAGGCTCCTACGAGCAGTACTTC.

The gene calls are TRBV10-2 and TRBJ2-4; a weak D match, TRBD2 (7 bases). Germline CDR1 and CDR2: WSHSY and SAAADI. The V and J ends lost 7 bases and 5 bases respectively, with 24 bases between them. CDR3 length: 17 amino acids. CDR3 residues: CASTQAGAPYSQNIQYF. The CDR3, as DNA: TGCGCCAGCACTCAGGCGGGGGCCCCATATAGCCAAAACATTCAGTACTTC.

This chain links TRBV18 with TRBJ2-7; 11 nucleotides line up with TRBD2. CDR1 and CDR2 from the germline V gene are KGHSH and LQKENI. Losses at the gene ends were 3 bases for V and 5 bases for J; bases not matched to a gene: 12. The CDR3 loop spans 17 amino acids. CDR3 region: CASSPMLSSGGYNEQYF. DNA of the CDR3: TGTGCCAGCTCACCCATGCTATCTAGCGGGGGGTACAACGAGCAGTACTTC.

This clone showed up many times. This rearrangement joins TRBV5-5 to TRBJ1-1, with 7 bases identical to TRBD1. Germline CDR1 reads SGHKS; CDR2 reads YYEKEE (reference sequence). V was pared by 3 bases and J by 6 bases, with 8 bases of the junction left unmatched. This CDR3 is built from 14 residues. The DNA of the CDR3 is TGTGCCAGCAGCTCGGAAACAGGGGCCCCTGAAGCTTTCTTT. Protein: CASSSETGAPEAFF.

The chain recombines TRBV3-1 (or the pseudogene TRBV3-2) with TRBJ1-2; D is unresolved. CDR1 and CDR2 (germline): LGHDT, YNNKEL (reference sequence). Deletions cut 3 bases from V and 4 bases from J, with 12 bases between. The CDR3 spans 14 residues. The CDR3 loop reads CASSQGVHSYGYTF. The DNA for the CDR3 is TGTGCCAGCAGCCAGGGCGTCCACTCCTATGGCTACACCTTC.

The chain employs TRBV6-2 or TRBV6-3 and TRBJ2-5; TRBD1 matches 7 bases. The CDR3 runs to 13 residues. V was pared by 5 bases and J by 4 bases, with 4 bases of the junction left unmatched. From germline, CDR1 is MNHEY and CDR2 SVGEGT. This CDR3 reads CASSRQGSETQYF. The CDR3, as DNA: TGTGCCAGCAGTCGACAGGGTTCAGAGACCCAGTACTTC.

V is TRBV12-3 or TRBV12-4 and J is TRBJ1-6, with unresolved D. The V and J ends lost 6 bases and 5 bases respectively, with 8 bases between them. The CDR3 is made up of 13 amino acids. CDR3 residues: CASRAGDNSPLHF. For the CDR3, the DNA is TGTGCCAGCAGGGCCGGGGATAATTCACCCCTCCACTTT.

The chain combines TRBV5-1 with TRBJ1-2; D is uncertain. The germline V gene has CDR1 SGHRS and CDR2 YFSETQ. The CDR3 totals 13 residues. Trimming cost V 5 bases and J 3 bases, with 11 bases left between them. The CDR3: CASRVGEDYGYTF. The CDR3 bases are TGCGCCAGCAGAGTCGGGGAGGACTATGGCTACACCTTC.

This CDR3 is CSVIDRGHEQYF. In nucleotides, the CDR3 is TGCAGCGTGATTGACAGGGGGCACGAGCAGTACTTC. The J gene is TRBJ2-7, the V gene TRBV29-1, with TRBD1 identical over 10 bases. Trimming took 6 bases from V and 5 from J; bases not matched to a gene: 4. The CDR3 is made up of 12 amino acids. Germline CDR1 SQVTM, CDR2 ANQGSEA.

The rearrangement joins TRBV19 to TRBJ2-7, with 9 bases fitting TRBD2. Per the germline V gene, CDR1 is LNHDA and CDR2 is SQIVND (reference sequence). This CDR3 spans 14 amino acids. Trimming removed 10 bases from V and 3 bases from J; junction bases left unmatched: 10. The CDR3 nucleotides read TGTGCCACGAAGGGTGGTAGCGGGAGCTACGAGCAGTACTTC. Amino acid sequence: CATKGGSGSYEQYF.

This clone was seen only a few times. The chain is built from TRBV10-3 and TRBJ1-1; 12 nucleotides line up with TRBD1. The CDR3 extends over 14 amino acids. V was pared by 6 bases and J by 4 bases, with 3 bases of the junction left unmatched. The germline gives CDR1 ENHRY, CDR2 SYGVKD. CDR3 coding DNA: TGTGCCATCAGGGGGACAGGGGGCGGCACTGAAGCTTTCTTT. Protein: CAIRGTGGGTEAFF.

For the CDR3, the DNA is TGTGCCAGCAGCCGACAGGATCAGCCCCAGCATTTT. This gives the protein CASSRQDQPQHF. This rearrangement joins TRBV7-9 to TRBJ1-5; D might be TRBD1 (6 bases). CDR3 length equals 12 residues. Looked up from germline, CDR1 is SEHNR and CDR2 is FQNEAQ (reference sequence). Trimming left V 5 bases short and J 5 bases short, with 7 bases between.

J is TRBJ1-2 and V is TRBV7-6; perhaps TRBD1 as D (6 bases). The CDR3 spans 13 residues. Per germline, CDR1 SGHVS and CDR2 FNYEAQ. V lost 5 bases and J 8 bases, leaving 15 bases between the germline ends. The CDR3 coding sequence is TGTGCCAGCAGCCCCGAAACAGGGTTCGGCTACACCTTC. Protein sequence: CASSPETGFGYTF.

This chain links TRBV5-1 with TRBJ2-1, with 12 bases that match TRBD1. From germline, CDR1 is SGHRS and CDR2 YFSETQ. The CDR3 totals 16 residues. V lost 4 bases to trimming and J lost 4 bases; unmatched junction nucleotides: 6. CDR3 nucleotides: TGCGCCAGCAGCGCCGGGACAGGGGGCTGGTACAATGAGCAGTTCTTC. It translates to CASSAGTGGWYNEQFF.

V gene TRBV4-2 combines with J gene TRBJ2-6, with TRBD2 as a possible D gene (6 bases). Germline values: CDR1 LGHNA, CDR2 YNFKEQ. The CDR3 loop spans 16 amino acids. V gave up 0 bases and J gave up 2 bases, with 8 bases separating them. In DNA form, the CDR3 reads TGTGCCAGCAGCCAAGACGGGGGTACTGGGGCCAACGTCCTGACTTTC. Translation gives CASSQDGGTGANVLTF.

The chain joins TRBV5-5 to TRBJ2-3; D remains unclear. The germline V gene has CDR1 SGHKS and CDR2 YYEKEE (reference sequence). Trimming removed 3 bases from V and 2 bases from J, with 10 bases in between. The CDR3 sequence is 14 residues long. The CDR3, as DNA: TGTGCCAGCAGCTCCCTCGACACCACAGATACGCAGTATTTT. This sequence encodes CASSSLDTTDTQYF.

CDR3: CASSLAKGQGNTEAFF. CDR3 coding DNA: TGCGCCAGCAGCTTGGCTAAGGGACAGGGGAACACTGAAGCTTTCTTT. The J gene is TRBJ1-1, the V gene TRBV5-1; 9 bases agree with TRBD1. The J segment lost 1 base and the V segment lost 0 bases, leaving 4 bases of the junction unmatched. The CDR3 spans 16 residues. Germline CDR1 reads SGHRS; CDR2 reads YFSETQ.

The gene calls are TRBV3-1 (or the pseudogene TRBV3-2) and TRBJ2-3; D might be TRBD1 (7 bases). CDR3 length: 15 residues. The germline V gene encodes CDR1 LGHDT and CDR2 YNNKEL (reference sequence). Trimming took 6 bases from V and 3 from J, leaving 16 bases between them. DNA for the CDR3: TGTGCCAGCAGTCCCGCGGGACAGAAGACAGATACGCAGTATTTT. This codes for CASSPAGQKTDTQYF.

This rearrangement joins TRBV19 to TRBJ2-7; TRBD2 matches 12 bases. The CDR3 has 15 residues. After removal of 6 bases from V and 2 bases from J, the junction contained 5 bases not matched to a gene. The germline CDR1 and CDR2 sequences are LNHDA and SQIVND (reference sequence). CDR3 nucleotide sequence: TGTGCCAGTAGCCCTAGCGGGAGGGCCACCTACGAGCAGTACTTC. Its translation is CASSPSGRATYEQYF.